The clone carrying this TCR beta chain came up a few times. No antigen is known for it. This sample was taken from a study of CD8 T cells in ankylosing spondylitis. The study, taken as a whole, reports: Within peripheral blood, clones linked to disease were CD8+ and relatively rare. The study identified a TCR beta motif of seven or eight highly homologous variants that appeared characteristic of ankylosing spondylitis blood.

Germline CDR1 DFQATT, CDR2 SNEGSKA (reference sequence). CDR3 length: 13 residues. V dropped 7 bases and J dropped 3 bases, with 12 bases sitting between them. As the method for making TCR beta libraries, quantitative 5'-RACE with molecular barcodes was used. Via MiXCR, TCRdb re-called the 5' RACE reads, giving one row per CDR3 protein. The sample records about 250,000 distinct CDR3 sequences, under 35% being singletons. This receptor was obtained from a male donor with ankylosing spondylitis or in good health (not recorded which). The sequencing input was blood, either unsorted or a sorted T cell fraction (not recorded which). This chain connects TRBV20-1 to TRBJ2-2; D unclear. The CDR3 reads CSGAPRDTGELFF. The CDR3 DNA reads TGCAGTGGGGCCCCGCGAGACACCGGGGAGCTGTTTTTT.